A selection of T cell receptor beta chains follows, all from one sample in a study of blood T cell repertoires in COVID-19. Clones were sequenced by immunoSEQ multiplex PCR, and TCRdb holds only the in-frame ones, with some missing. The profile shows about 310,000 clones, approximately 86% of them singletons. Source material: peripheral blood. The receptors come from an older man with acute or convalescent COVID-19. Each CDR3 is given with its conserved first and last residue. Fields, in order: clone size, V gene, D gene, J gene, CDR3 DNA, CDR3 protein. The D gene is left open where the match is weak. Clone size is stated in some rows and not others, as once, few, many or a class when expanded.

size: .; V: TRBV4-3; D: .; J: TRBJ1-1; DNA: TGCGCCAGCAGCCAAGACAGGCAGGTGAACACTGAAGCTTTCTTT; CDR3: CASSQDRQVNTEAFF
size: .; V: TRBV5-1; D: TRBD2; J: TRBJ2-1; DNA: TGCGCCAGCAGCATCACTAGCGGCGCTATCTACAATGAGCAGTTCTTC; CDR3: CASSITSGAIYNEQFF
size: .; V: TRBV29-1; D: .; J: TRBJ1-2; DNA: TGCAGCGTTGTGGCGGGGGCGGACTATGGCTACACCTTC; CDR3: CSVVAGADYGYTF
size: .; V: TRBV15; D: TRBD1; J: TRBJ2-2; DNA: TGTGCCACCAGCAGAAACCGACAGGGGACCGGCGGGGAGCTGTTTTTT; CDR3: CATSRNRQGTGGELFF
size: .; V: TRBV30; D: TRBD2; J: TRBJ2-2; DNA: TGTGCCTGGAGTGATCGGCTAGCGGGAGCCGGGGAGCTGTTTTTT; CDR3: CAWSDRLAGAGELFF
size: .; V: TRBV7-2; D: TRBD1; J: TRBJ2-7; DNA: TGTGCCAGCAGCCCGCGGACAGGGGACTACGAGCAGTACTTC; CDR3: CASSPRTGDYEQYF
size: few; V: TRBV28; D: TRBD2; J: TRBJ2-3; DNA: TGTGCCAGCAGTTTAGGCGACGGGCTAGCGGGTAGCGATACGCAGTATTTT; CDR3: CASSLGDGLAGSDTQYF
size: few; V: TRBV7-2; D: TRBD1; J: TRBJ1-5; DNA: TGTGCCAGCAGCCCGCGGGACAGGGGAGACCAGCCCCAGCATTTT; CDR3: CASSPRDRGDQPQHF
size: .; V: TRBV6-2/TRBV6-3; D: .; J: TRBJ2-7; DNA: TGTGCCAGCAGTTCCAGTTCCTACGAGCAGTACTTC; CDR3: CASSSSSYEQYF
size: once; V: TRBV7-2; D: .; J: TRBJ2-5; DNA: TGTGCCAGCAGCTTCCCCCCTTTCCAAGAGACCCAGTACTTC; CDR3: CASSFPPFQETQYF
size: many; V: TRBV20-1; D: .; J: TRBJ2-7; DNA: TGCAGTGCTAGAGGCGCGTACGAGCAGTACTTC; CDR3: CSARGAYEQYF
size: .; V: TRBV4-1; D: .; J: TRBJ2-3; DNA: TGCGCCAGCAGCCGAGGCCTGATAAACCCCACAGATACGCAGTATTTT; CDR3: CASSRGLINPTDTQYF
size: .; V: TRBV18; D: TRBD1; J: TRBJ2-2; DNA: TGTGCCAGCTCACCTTGGACAGGCGGTGACACCGGGGAGCTGTTTTTT; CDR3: CASSPWTGGDTGELFF
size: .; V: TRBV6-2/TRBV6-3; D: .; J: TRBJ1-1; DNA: TGTGCCAGCAGTTACTCGAGAAACACTGAAGCTTTCTTT; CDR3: CASSYSRNTEAFF
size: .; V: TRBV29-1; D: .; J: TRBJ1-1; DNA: TGCAGCGTGATTGAGTTCTCGCTGAACACTGAAGCTTTCTTT; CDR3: CSVIEFSLNTEAFF
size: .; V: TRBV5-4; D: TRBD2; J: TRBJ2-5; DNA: TGTGCCAGCAGCCCGACCGGGGCGGGGGGGCCATTGGAGACCCAGTACTTC; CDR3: CASSPTGAGGPLETQYF
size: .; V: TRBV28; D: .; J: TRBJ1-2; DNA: TGTGCCAGCAGTCTACCGGACAGAGTCTATGGCTACACCTTC; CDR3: CASSLPDRVYGYTF
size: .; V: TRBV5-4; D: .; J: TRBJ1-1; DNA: TGTGCCAGCAGCGGAGGATACCGGGCCGGAAGAGTGGGTGAAGCTTTCTTT; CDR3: CASSGGYRAGRVGEAFF
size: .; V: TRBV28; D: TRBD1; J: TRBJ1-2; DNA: TGTGCCAGCAGTTCCCCGGGACAGGCGGATGGCTACACCTTC; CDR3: CASSSPGQADGYTF
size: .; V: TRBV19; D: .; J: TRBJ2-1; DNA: TGTGCCAGTCAGGCGAAGAAATACAATGAGCAGTTCTTC; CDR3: CASQAKKYNEQFF
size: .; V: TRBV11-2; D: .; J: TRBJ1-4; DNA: TGTGCCAGCAGCCTCCTCCGTAGAACTAATGAAAAACTGTTTTTT; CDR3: CASSLLRRTNEKLFF
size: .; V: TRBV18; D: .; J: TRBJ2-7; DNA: TGTGCCAGCTCACCACACCCGACAGAACAAACCAAGAACTTC; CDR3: CASSPHPTEQTKNF
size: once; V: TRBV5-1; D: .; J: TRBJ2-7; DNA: TGCGCCAGCAGCCCCCAGACCTACGAGCAGTACTTC; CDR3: CASSPQTYEQYF
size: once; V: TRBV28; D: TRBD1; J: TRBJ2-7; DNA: TGTGCCAGCAGTTCGGGACAGGGTAACGAGCAGTACTTC; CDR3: CASSSGQGNEQYF
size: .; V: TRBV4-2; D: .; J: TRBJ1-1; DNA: TGTGCCAGCAGCCCGGCAGGCCCGAACACTGAAGCTTTCTTT; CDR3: CASSPAGPNTEAFF
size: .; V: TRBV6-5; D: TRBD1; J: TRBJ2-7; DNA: TGTGCCAGCAGACGACAGGGGGGGTACGAGCAGTACTTC; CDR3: CASRRQGGYEQYF
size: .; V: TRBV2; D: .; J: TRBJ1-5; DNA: TGTGCCAGCAGCCTTTGGGGGGGCGTCAATCAGCCCCAGCATTTT; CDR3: CASSLWGGVNQPQHF
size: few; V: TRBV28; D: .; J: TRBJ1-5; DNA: TGTGCCAGCAGTCAAGGCCACCCCGAGGCCCAGCATTTT; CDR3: CASSQGHPEAQHF
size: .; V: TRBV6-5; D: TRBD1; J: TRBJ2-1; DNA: TGTGCCATAAGGGACAGCAGCTCCTACAATGAGCAGTTCTTC; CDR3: CAIRDSSSYNEQFF
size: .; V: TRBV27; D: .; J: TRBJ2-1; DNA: TGTGCCAGCAGTTCCGGGGTAGTGTCCTACAATGAGCAGTTCTTC; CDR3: CASSSGVVSYNEQFF
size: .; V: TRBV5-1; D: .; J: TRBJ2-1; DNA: TGCGCCAGCAGCTTGGTGCGGGACTCTCGCTCCTACAATGAGCAGTTCTTC; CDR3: CASSLVRDSRSYNEQFF
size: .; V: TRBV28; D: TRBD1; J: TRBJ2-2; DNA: TGTGCCAGCGGACAGGGCGGGAACACCGGGGAGCTGTTTTTT; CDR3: CASGQGGNTGELFF